Each of the 6 T cell receptor beta chains below was sequenced from the same sample in a study of blood T cell repertoires in COVID-19. Sequencing was performed with immunoSEQ multiplex PCR; in TCRdb, only in-frame clones are kept and a portion is missing. In the table there are about 210,000 clones, roughly 86% of which are singletons. Sequences were obtained from peripheral blood. These receptors were collected from a woman in her forties with acute or convalescent COVID-19.

The chain couples TRBV3-1 (or the pseudogene TRBV3-2) to TRBJ2-7, with D possibly TRBD2 on 6 matching bases. CDR1 is LGHDT and CDR2 is YNNKEL in the germline V gene (reference sequence). The ends were cut back, 1 base at V and 0 bases at J, with 13 bases in the middle. The CDR3 covers 16 residues. CDR3 residues: CASSQGGLLTSYEQYF. CDR3 coding DNA: TGTGCCAGCAGCCAAGGGGGACTCCTCACCTCCTACGAGCAGTACTTC.

This chain links TRBV6-2 or TRBV6-3 with TRBJ2-7; TRBD2 matches at 15 bases. Germline CDR1 and CDR2: MNHEY and SVGEGT. The junction had 9 bases not matched to a gene; V was cut back by 6 bases and J by 3 bases. CDR3 length: 17 amino acids. The CDR3: CASSRGLAGGANYEQYF. Written as DNA, the CDR3 is TGTGCCAGCAGCCGAGGACTAGCGGGAGGGGCGAACTACGAGCAGTACTTC.

The DNA for the CDR3 is TGTGCCAGCAGTTCGGGGGGACTCCAAGAGACCCAGTACTTC. It codes for CASSSGGLQETQYF. This rearrangement joins TRBV6-6 to TRBJ2-5; TRBD2 matches 7 bases. Germline V gene data show CDR1 as MNHNY and CDR2 as SVGAGI (reference sequence). This CDR3 comprises 14 residues. V trimming: 4 bases; J trimming: 1 base; junction bases outside the gene matches: 3.

A few counts support this clone. The rearrangement joins TRBV7-9 to TRBJ1-1, with D uncertain. This CDR3 comprises 14 residues. V was cut by 6 bases and J by 1 base, with 12 bases left in between. In germline, CDR1 is SEHNR, CDR2 FQNEAQ (reference sequence). The CDR3 here is CASSSVVGNTEAFF. DNA for the CDR3: TGTGCCAGCAGTTCCGTAGTTGGGAACACTGAAGCTTTCTTT.

The chain carries TRBV6-5 and TRBJ2-7; 10 nucleotides line up with TRBD2. Trimming cost V 6 bases and J 1 base; bases outside gene matches: 3. Germline V gene data show CDR1 as MNHEY and CDR2 as SVGAGI. This CDR3 spans 14 amino acids. The CDR3 here is CASRPGLASYEQYF. As DNA, the CDR3 is TGTGCCAGCAGACCGGGACTAGCGTCCTACGAGCAGTACTTC.

The rearrangement links TRBV11-2 to TRBJ1-3, with D perhaps TRBD1 (5 bases). Looked up from germline, CDR1 is SGHAT and CDR2 is FQNNGV. This CDR3 is 15 amino acids long. The V end lost 5 bases, the J end lost 0 bases, and 11 bases lay between the germline ends. CDR3 region: CASSIGTSSGNTIYF. For the CDR3, the DNA is TGTGCCAGCAGCATTGGGACTTCCTCTGGAAACACCATATATTTT.